These 23 T cell receptor beta chains share one sample of origin, sequenced in a study of blood T cells in healthy people across ages (dated by TCRdb to about 2015). Preparation of the library involved 5' RACE. A second about 7 to 12 cycle PCR used a sample-barcoded 5' primer and a J-beta primer mix. TCRdb reworked the public reads: Q25 trimming with fastp, MiXCR clone assembly, productive beta chains retained. Duplicate CDR3 protein sequences are folded into a single record with the most common DNA and genes. The sample table shows 1.8 million or so distinct CDR3 sequences, and around 42% are seen once. The ten top clones hold more than 20% of the sample. Material for sequencing was blood. These receptors were obtained from a human donor in good health.

The V gene is TRBV27, the J gene TRBJ2-2; TRBD2 matches 7 bases. This CDR3 has 16 residues. J was trimmed by 6 bases and V by 5 bases; bases with no gene match: 12. Germline V lookup: CDR1 MNHEY, CDR2 SMNVEV (reference sequence). The CDR3 DNA sequence: TGTGCCAGCAGTACTCTGACTAGCCTAGGACCCGGGGAGCTGTTTTTT. Its protein product is CASSTLTSLGPGELFF.

This chain uses TRBV4-1 with TRBJ1-4; TRBD1 might be the D (5 bases). Germline V gene sequence: CDR1 MGHRA, CDR2 YSYEKL. The CDR3 is made up of 15 amino acids. Trimming took 1 base from V and 0 from J, leaving 6 bases between them. CDR3 region: CASSQGTPTNEKLFF. CDR3 in DNA: TGCGCCAGCAGCCAAGGGACACCAACTAATGAAAAACTGTTTTTT.

In its sample, this clonotype was seen a few times. CDR3 in amino acids: CASSRRVAGGGETQYF. CDR3 bases: TGCGCCAGCAGCCGACGTGTAGCGGGGGGAGGAGAGACCCAGTACTTC. This chain connects TRBV4-1 to TRBJ2-5; TRBD2 aligns across 10 bases. CDR1 and CDR2 from the germline V gene are MGHRA and YSYEKL. The V and J ends lost 4 bases and 4 bases, in that order; junction bases with no gene match: 9. The CDR3 totals 16 residues.

The chain recombines TRBV4-1 with TRBJ1-1, with 10 nucleotides matching TRBD1. This CDR3 has 14 residues. Germline trimming cut 0 bases from V and 7 bases from J; bases unmatched to any gene: 2. Germline lookup yields CDR1 MGHRA and CDR2 YSYEKL. In DNA form, the CDR3 reads TGCGCCAGCAGCCAAGACCGGACAGGGGGTGAAGCTTTCTTT. Amino acid sequence: CASSQDRTGGEAFF.

This clonotype was observed at least ten times. V and J are TRBV5-1 and TRBJ1-2, with 10 bases lining up with TRBD1. V was pared by 0 bases and J by 5 bases, with 4 bases of the junction left unmatched. This CDR3 is built from 15 residues. Germline V gives CDR1 SGHRS, CDR2 YFSETQ. This CDR3 reads CASSLDGTGAYGYTF. DNA for the CDR3: TGCGCCAGCAGCTTGGACGGGACAGGGGCGTATGGCTACACCTTC.

The V gene is TRBV5-1, the J gene TRBJ2-7; no reliable D call. Germline CDR1 reads SGHRS; CDR2 reads YFSETQ. V was pared by 2 bases and J by 7 bases, with 13 bases between. CDR3 length: 13 amino acids. Here the CDR3 reads CASSFAANNEQYF. The CDR3 DNA sequence: TGCGCCAGCAGCTTTGCGGCGAACAATGAGCAGTACTTC.

Details on this clonotype: A junction boundary mismatches the germline segment, possibly from a read error. The rearrangement links TRBV4-1 to TRBJ2-4, with 10 bases lining up with TRBD1. Germline CDR1 reads MGHRA; CDR2 reads YSYEKL. The CDR3 sequence is 19 residues long. The chain's CDR3 is CTSSLRDRGIPLTKNIQYF. The DNA for the CDR3 is TGCACCAGCAGCCTCCGGGACAGGGGAATCCCTCTAACCAAAAACATTCAGTACTTC.

The chain has TRBV9 and TRBJ2-4; D is unresolved. Judging by the DNA end, TRBJ2-7 fits better; the J call may be wrong. There are 11 residues in the CDR3. From germline, CDR1 is SGDLS and CDR2 YYNGEE. The DNA of the CDR3 is TGTGCCAGCAGCGGGCAGGCCGAGCAGTACTTC. This gives the protein CASSGQAEQYF.

The V and J genes are TRBV20-1 and TRBJ2-1; maybe TRBD2 (6 bases). Trimming pared 7 bases from V and 10 bases from J, leaving 14 bases between. CDR3 size: 11 residues. Germline V gene data show CDR1 as DFQATT and CDR2 as SNEGSKA (reference sequence). The DNA of the CDR3 is TGCAGTGGTGGAGCGGGCCGGGAGCAGTTCTTC. Its protein product is CSGGAGREQFF.

The table lists this clonotype with many counts. This sequence joins TRBV28 and TRBJ2-5; 13 nucleotides match TRBD2. Germline-derived CDR1 and CDR2 are MDHEN and SYDVKM. This CDR3 has 17 residues. V dropped 6 bases and J dropped 2; count of bases not matched to a gene: 9. DNA of the CDR3: TGTGCCAGCAGGCCGCCGGGACTAGCGGGGATACAAGAGACCCAGTACTTC. Translating it yields CASRPPGLAGIQETQYF.

This clonotype has a handful of counts. The CDR3 DNA is TGCGCCAGCAGCCAAGATCCCGGGCACCTCTACGAGCAGTACTTC. Its translation: CASSQDPGHLYEQYF. This chain links TRBV4-1 with TRBJ2-7; D remains ambiguous. CDR3 size: 15 residues. Trimming stripped 0 bases from V and 3 bases from J, with 12 bases between. Per germline, CDR1 MGHRA and CDR2 YSYEKL.

This rearrangement joins TRBV28 to TRBJ1-4; no clear D. The end of the DNA is better explained by TRBJ2-2, so the J call may be wrong. Germline V gene sequence: CDR1 MDHEN, CDR2 SYDVKM. The CDR3 has 12 residues. The CDR3 nucleotides read TGTGCCAGCAGTTTACTACACGAGGAGCTGTTTTTT. Its translation is CASSLLHEELFF.

Turning to this clonotype: This likely comes from a read error, as the CDR3 has no conserved phenylalanine or tryptophan at its end. The gene calls are TRBV5-1 and TRBJ1-1, with D possibly TRBD1 on 5 matching bases. V lost 3 bases and J lost 0, with 15 bases in between. Germline V gene sequence: CDR1 SGHRS, CDR2 YFSETQ. The CDR3 totals 16 residues. CDR3 sequence reads: CASSSGGELLNTEAFC. The CDR3 DNA is TGCGCCAGCAGCTCTGGGGGAGAGCTTTTGAACACTGAAGCTTTCTGT.

The table lists this clonotype with a few counts. The rearrangement joins TRBV4-3 to TRBJ2-6; TRBD1 matches 10 bases. This CDR3 is 18 amino acids long. Germline CDR1 reads LGHNA; CDR2 reads YSLEER. Trimming removed 0 bases from V and 0 bases from J; junction bases left unmatched: 2. This CDR3 is CASSQDRTGGSGANVLTF. CDR3 coding DNA: TGCGCCAGCAGCCAAGATCGGACAGGGGGCTCTGGGGCCAACGTCCTGACTTTC.

This clonotype has just a few counts. This sequence joins TRBV5-1 and TRBJ2-1; unclear D gene. Per germline, CDR1 SGHRS and CDR2 YFSETQ. This CDR3 spans 13 amino acids. V was pared by 2 bases and J by 6 bases, with 9 bases between. CDR3 protein: CASSFVTGNEQFF. Here the CDR3 DNA reads TGCGCCAGCAGCTTCGTTACTGGCAATGAGCAGTTCTTC.

The chain combines TRBV7-6 with TRBJ2-7; 10 bases fit TRBD1. The length of the CDR3 is 16 residues. Germline lookup yields CDR1 SGHVS and CDR2 FNYEAQ. The trim removed 1 base at V and 5 bases at J, leaving 8 bases unmatched. The CDR3: CASSLGTDRGDHEQYF. The CDR3 DNA reads TGTGCCAGCAGCTTAGGAACGGACAGGGGGGACCACGAGCAGTACTTC.

The rearrangement joins TRBV12-3 or TRBV12-4 to TRBJ1-2; D is possibly TRBD1 (5 bases). V shed 2 bases and J shed 2 bases, with 12 bases lying between them. The CDR3 is 15 amino acids. CDR3 coding DNA: TGTGCCAGCAGTTTACAGGGTAGACTAAACTATGGCTACACCTTC. The encoded protein is CASSLQGRLNYGYTF.

The chain combines TRBV3-1 with TRBJ1-4; D may be TRBD1 (6 bases). V lost 0 bases, J lost 5 bases, and 13 bases lay in between. This CDR3 is built from 16 residues. Germline CDR1 LGHDT, CDR2 YNNKEL (reference sequence). CDR3 sequence (DNA): TGTGCCAGCAGCCAAGATGAGAACAGGGAGAATGAAAAACTGTTTTTT. Amino acids: CASSQDENRENEKLFF.

Many counts were recorded for this clonotype. This chain links TRBV20-1 with TRBJ2-5, with 9 bases identical to TRBD1. Germline assignment: CDR1 DFQATT and CDR2 SNEGSKA (reference sequence). This CDR3 region has 15 residues. V shed 5 bases, J shed 4 bases, and the junction held 11 bases outside the gene matches. The chain's CDR3 is CSAGSPGQGVETQYF. The CDR3 bases are TGCAGTGCTGGGAGCCCGGGACAGGGAGTAGAGACCCAGTACTTC.

This clonotype has at least ten counts. This CDR3 is CSAGRAGLGEQYF. The CDR3 DNA follows: TGCAGCGCGGGTAGGGCAGGTTTGGGCGAGCAGTACTTC. This chain joins TRBV29-1 and TRBJ2-7; D uncertain. The CDR3 is 13 amino acids. CDR1 and CDR2 from the germline V gene are SQVTM and ANQGSEA. The ends were cut back, 7 bases at V and 6 bases at J, with 19 bases in the middle.

This clonotype has a handful of counts. The chain has TRBV5-1 and TRBJ1-2; 7 nucleotides match TRBD1. The CDR3 consists of 14 residues. After removal of 4 bases from V and 6 bases from J, the junction contained 9 bases not matched to a gene. Germline V CDR1 and CDR2: SGHRS, YFSETQ. The CDR3 DNA sequence: TGCGCCAGCAGCAAACAACAGGGGTGGGATGGCTACACCTTC. This gives the protein CASSKQQGWDGYTF.

The rearrangement uses TRBV4-3 and TRBJ2-3; maybe TRBD2 (6 bases). The ends were cut back, 0 bases at V and 8 bases at J, with 9 bases in the middle. CDR3 length: 13 residues. Germline V gives CDR1 LGHNA, CDR2 YSLEER. The CDR3 sequence is CASSQDPRGTQYF. The CDR3 region has the DNA TGCGCCAGCAGCCAAGATCCGCGGGGTACGCAGTATTTT.

The chain links TRBV7-2 to TRBJ1-6; 7 nucleotides align to TRBD1. Per the germline V gene, CDR1 is SGHTA and CDR2 is FQGNSA. Trimming cost V 7 bases and J 5 bases; bases outside gene matches: 5. This CDR3 has 14 residues. CDR3 region: CASITGQNNSPLHF. The CDR3 DNA reads as TGTGCCAGCATCACGGGACAGAATAATTCACCCCTCCACTTT.